The rows below give T cell receptor beta chains drawn from one sample of a study of cytomegalovirus exposure and HLA in healthy donors. Clones were sequenced by immunoSEQ multiplex PCR, and TCRdb holds only the in-frame ones, with some missing. The repertoire holds 170,000 or so clones, over 65% seen once, with roughly 1.4% in the top ten. The sequencing input was PBMCs. The receptor source for this set is a woman in her twenties or thirties in good health and CMV-seropositive. Each CDR3 is given with its conserved first and last residue. Fields, in order: D gene, J gene, V gene, clone size, CDR3 protein, CDR3 DNA. D genes are given only for firm matches. Clone size appears in some rows only: once, few, many, or a class for an expanded clone.

d_gene: NA
j_gene: TRBJ1-4
v_gene: TRBV28
abundance: NA
CDR3aa: CASSFAPRDEKLFF
CDR3nt: TGTGCCAGCAGTTTTGCTCCTCGGGATGAAAAACTGTTTTTT

d_gene: NA
j_gene: TRBJ1-5
v_gene: TRBV6-5
abundance: NA
CDR3aa: CASTKGGAGNQPQHF
CDR3nt: TGTGCCAGCACCAAAGGAGGGGCCGGCAATCAGCCCCAGCATTTT

d_gene: NA
j_gene: TRBJ1-5
v_gene: TRBV30
abundance: few
CDR3aa: CAWSVAGHPTAQHF
CDR3nt: TGTGCCTGGAGTGTAGCGGGACATCCAACGGCCCAGCATTTT

d_gene: TRBD1
j_gene: TRBJ1-5
v_gene: TRBV6-5
abundance: NA
CDR3aa: CASKATRDRDQPQHF
CDR3nt: TGTGCCAGCAAAGCGACCCGGGACAGGGATCAGCCCCAGCATTTT

d_gene: NA
j_gene: TRBJ1-3
v_gene: TRBV4-3
abundance: NA
CDR3aa: CASSQDFEGHSGNTIYF
CDR3nt: TGCGCCAGCAGCCAAGATTTTGAGGGCCACTCTGGAAACACCATATATTTT

d_gene: TRBD1
j_gene: TRBJ2-7
v_gene: TRBV6-1
abundance: NA
CDR3aa: CASSDPRDRTPYEQYF
CDR3nt: TGTGCCAGCAGTGACCCAAGGGACAGGACCCCATACGAGCAGTACTTC

d_gene: TRBD1
j_gene: TRBJ2-7
v_gene: TRBV19
abundance: NA
CDR3aa: CASSPGTGLTYEQYF
CDR3nt: TGTGCCAGTAGCCCGGGGACAGGCCTTACCTACGAGCAGTACTTC

d_gene: TRBD1
j_gene: TRBJ1-2
v_gene: TRBV5-4
abundance: NA
CDR3aa: CASRPELTGDYGYTF
CDR3nt: TGTGCCAGCAGGCCGGAATTGACAGGGGACTATGGCTACACCTTC

d_gene: TRBD2
j_gene: TRBJ2-3
v_gene: TRBV30
abundance: NA
CDR3aa: CAWSSPSGAYTDTQYF
CDR3nt: TGTGCCTGGAGTTCGCCTAGCGGGGCTTACACAGATACGCAGTATTTT

d_gene: NA
j_gene: TRBJ2-7
v_gene: TRBV2
abundance: NA
CDR3aa: CASNLQLSSYEQYF
CDR3nt: TGTGCCAGCAACCTACAGCTTAGCTCCTACGAGCAGTACTTC

d_gene: NA
j_gene: TRBJ2-1
v_gene: TRBV5-6
abundance: NA
CDR3aa: CASSPRTGIFWTIF
CDR3nt: TGTGCCAGCAGCCCGAGAACAGGGATTTTTTGGACGATCTTC

d_gene: NA
j_gene: TRBJ2-3
v_gene: TRBV5-6
abundance: NA
CDR3aa: CASSLPSTDTQYF
CDR3nt: TGTGCCAGCAGCTTGCCTAGCACAGATACGCAGTATTTT

d_gene: TRBD2
j_gene: TRBJ2-7
v_gene: TRBV4-1
abundance: NA
CDR3aa: CASSQDPITSGRNYEQYF
CDR3nt: TGCGCCAGCAGCCAAGATCCCATAACTAGCGGGAGAAACTACGAGCAGTACTTC

d_gene: NA
j_gene: TRBJ1-1
v_gene: TRBV19
abundance: NA
CDR3aa: CASSIRLTGDTEAFF
CDR3nt: TGTGCCAGTAGTATACGCCTCACGGGGGACACTGAAGCTTTCTTT

d_gene: TRBD1
j_gene: TRBJ2-7
v_gene: TRBV9
abundance: NA
CDR3aa: CASSVQPGQGKEEQYF
CDR3nt: TGTGCCAGCAGCGTCCAACCGGGACAGGGGAAGGAGGAGCAGTACTTC

d_gene: NA
j_gene: TRBJ2-5
v_gene: TRBV7-2
abundance: NA
CDR3aa: CASSQPRETQYF
CDR3nt: TGTGCCAGCAGCCAACCTCGGGAGACCCAGTACTTC

d_gene: TRBD2
j_gene: TRBJ2-7
v_gene: TRBV7-8
abundance: NA
CDR3aa: CASSSGLAGASYEQYF
CDR3nt: TGTGCCAGCAGCTCAGGACTAGCGGGAGCTTCCTACGAGCAGTACTTC

d_gene: NA
j_gene: TRBJ1-3
v_gene: TRBV7-8
abundance: NA
CDR3aa: CASSLNHRVSSGNTIYF
CDR3nt: TGTGCCAGCAGCTTGAACCACAGGGTCAGCTCTGGAAACACCATATATTTT

d_gene: NA
j_gene: TRBJ1-1
v_gene: TRBV6-5
abundance: NA
CDR3aa: CASSYSKGRTEAFF
CDR3nt: TGTGCCAGCAGTTACTCGAAGGGGCGAACTGAAGCTTTCTTT

d_gene: TRBD1
j_gene: TRBJ2-3
v_gene: TRBV5-8
abundance: many
CDR3aa: CASSRGTGGDTQYF
CDR3nt: TGTGCCAGCAGCCGAGGGACAGGGGGAGATACGCAGTATTTT

d_gene: NA
j_gene: TRBJ1-3
v_gene: TRBV7-2
abundance: NA
CDR3aa: CASSLQVSGNTIYF
CDR3nt: TGTGCCAGCAGCTTACAGGTCTCTGGAAACACCATATATTTT

d_gene: TRBD2
j_gene: TRBJ2-3
v_gene: TRBV30
abundance: few
CDR3aa: CACKAGVITDTQYF
CDR3nt: TGTGCCTGCAAAGCGGGGGTAATCACAGATACGCAGTATTTT

d_gene: TRBD2
j_gene: TRBJ2-3
v_gene: TRBV5-6
abundance: few
CDR3aa: CASSLRAGGTDTQYF
CDR3nt: TGTGCCAGCAGCTTGAGAGCGGGAGGTACAGATACGCAGTATTTT

d_gene: NA
j_gene: TRBJ2-1
v_gene: TRBV2
abundance: NA
CDR3aa: CASSNLGDNEQFF
CDR3nt: TGTGCCAGCAGCAACCTCGGGGACAATGAGCAGTTCTTC

d_gene: NA
j_gene: TRBJ1-2
v_gene: TRBV23-1
abundance: NA
CDR3aa: CASSQSPTTANYGYTF
CDR3nt: TGCGCCAGCAGTCAATCCCCGACGACAGCTAACTATGGCTACACCTTC

d_gene: TRBD1
j_gene: TRBJ2-2
v_gene: TRBV7-6
abundance: NA
CDR3aa: CASSPRQGGGTGELFF
CDR3nt: TGTGCCAGCAGCCCCCGACAGGGTGGCGGCACCGGGGAGCTGTTTTTT

d_gene: NA
j_gene: TRBJ1-5
v_gene: TRBV19
abundance: NA
CDR3aa: CASSGSGIQPQHF
CDR3nt: TGTGCCAGTAGTGGAAGCGGAATTCAGCCCCAGCATTTT

d_gene: NA
j_gene: TRBJ2-2
v_gene: TRBV9
abundance: NA
CDR3aa: CASSAPGNAVTGELFF
CDR3nt: TGTGCCAGCAGCGCCCCAGGGAATGCGGTAACCGGGGAGCTGTTTTTT

d_gene: NA
j_gene: TRBJ2-7
v_gene: TRBV2
abundance: NA
CDR3aa: CASSDPAGQYEQYF
CDR3nt: TGTGCCAGCAGTGACCCAGCCGGACAGTACGAGCAGTACTTC

d_gene: TRBD2
j_gene: TRBJ2-1
v_gene: TRBV4-1
abundance: NA
CDR3aa: CASSQDSAGYNEQFF
CDR3nt: TGCGCCAGCAGCCAAGACTCAGCGGGGTACAATGAGCAGTTCTTC

d_gene: TRBD2
j_gene: TRBJ2-1
v_gene: TRBV5-4
abundance: NA
CDR3aa: CASSLDSSGYNEQFF
CDR3nt: TGTGCCAGCAGCTTGGATTCTAGCGGGTACAATGAGCAGTTCTTC

d_gene: NA
j_gene: TRBJ2-7
v_gene: TRBV4-3
abundance: NA
CDR3aa: CASSQFGGSIYEQYF
CDR3nt: TGCGCCAGCAGCCAGTTTGGGGGGAGTATATACGAGCAGTACTTC

d_gene: TRBD2
j_gene: TRBJ2-1
v_gene: TRBV27
abundance: NA
CDR3aa: CASSLETSVNNEQFF
CDR3nt: TGTGCCAGCAGTTTAGAGACTAGCGTAAACAATGAGCAGTTCTTC

d_gene: NA
j_gene: TRBJ1-2
v_gene: TRBV5-5
abundance: NA
CDR3aa: CASSLGQWEGYTF
CDR3nt: TGTGCCAGCAGCTTGGGTCAGTGGGAGGGCTACACCTTC

d_gene: TRBD2
j_gene: TRBJ2-4
v_gene: TRBV2
abundance: NA
CDR3aa: CASSEAGGEYIQYF
CDR3nt: TGTGCCAGCAGTGAGGCGGGAGGTGAATACATTCAGTACTTC

d_gene: NA
j_gene: TRBJ1-1
v_gene: TRBV4-3
abundance: NA
CDR3aa: CASSQDPLGGLNTEAFF
CDR3nt: TGCGCCAGCAGCCAAGATCCCCTGGGAGGTTTGAACACTGAAGCTTTCTTT

d_gene: TRBD1
j_gene: TRBJ2-7
v_gene: TRBV30
abundance: NA
CDR3aa: CAWTQMSTGETYEQYF
CDR3nt: TGTGCCTGGACCCAGATGTCAACAGGGGAGACCTACGAGCAGTACTTC

d_gene: TRBD2
j_gene: TRBJ2-3
v_gene: TRBV7-8
abundance: NA
CDR3aa: CASSLLAGQLTDTQYF
CDR3nt: TGTGCCAGCAGCTTGTTAGCGGGCCAACTCACAGATACGCAGTATTTT

d_gene: TRBD1
j_gene: TRBJ1-5
v_gene: TRBV28
abundance: NA
CDR3aa: CASSLTGGLSNQPQHF
CDR3nt: TGTGCCAGCAGTTTGACAGGGGGCCTTAGCAATCAGCCCCAGCATTTT

d_gene: TRBD2
j_gene: TRBJ2-7
v_gene: TRBV5-1
abundance: NA
CDR3aa: CASSVGLAGPSGPYEQYF
CDR3nt: TGCGCCAGCAGCGTGGGACTAGCGGGACCCTCGGGCCCCTACGAGCAGTACTTC

d_gene: TRBD2
j_gene: TRBJ2-5
v_gene: TRBV2
abundance: NA
CDR3aa: CASSGGALETQYF
CDR3nt: TGTGCCAGCAGCGGGGGGGCACTAGAGACCCAGTACTTC

d_gene: TRBD2
j_gene: TRBJ2-4
v_gene: TRBV19
abundance: NA
CDR3aa: CASTTRGGNIQYF
CDR3nt: TGTGCCAGTACTACCCGCGGGGGGAACATTCAGTACTTC

d_gene: NA
j_gene: TRBJ1-1
v_gene: TRBV11-3
abundance: NA
CDR3aa: CASSSRDRGAREEAFF
CDR3nt: TGTGCCAGCAGCTCCAGGGACCGGGGGGCGAGAGAGGAAGCTTTCTTT

d_gene: NA
j_gene: TRBJ2-1
v_gene: TRBV5-1
abundance: once
CDR3aa: CASSLRTVSSYNEQFF
CDR3nt: TGCGCCAGCAGCTTACGGACAGTAAGCTCCTACAATGAGCAGTTCTTC

d_gene: NA
j_gene: TRBJ1-1
v_gene: TRBV5-1
abundance: NA
CDR3aa: CASSADWNTEAFF
CDR3nt: TGCGCCAGCAGCGCCGACTGGAACACTGAAGCTTTCTTT